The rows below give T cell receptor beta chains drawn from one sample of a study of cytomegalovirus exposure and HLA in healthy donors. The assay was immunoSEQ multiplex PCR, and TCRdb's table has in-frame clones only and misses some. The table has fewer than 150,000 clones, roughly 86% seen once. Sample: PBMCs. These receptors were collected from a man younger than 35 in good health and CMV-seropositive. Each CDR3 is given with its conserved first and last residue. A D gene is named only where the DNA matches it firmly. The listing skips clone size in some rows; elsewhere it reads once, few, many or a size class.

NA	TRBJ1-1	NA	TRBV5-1	CASSLAGQAANNEAFF	TGCGCCAGCAGCTTGGCAGGGCAGGCAGCGAATAATGAAGCTTTCTTT
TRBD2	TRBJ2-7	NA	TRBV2	CASSTSGGDYEQYF	TGTGCCAGCAGTACTAGCGGGGGGGATTACGAGCAGTACTTC
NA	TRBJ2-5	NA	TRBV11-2	CASSLFGGGSGETQYF	TGTGCCAGCAGCTTGTTTGGGGGAGGCTCGGGAGAGACCCAGTACTTC
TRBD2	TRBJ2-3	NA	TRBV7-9	CASSLPPSAGVLVDTQYF	TGTGCCAGCAGCTTGCCCCCCTCAGCGGGAGTCTTAGTAGATACGCAGTATTTT
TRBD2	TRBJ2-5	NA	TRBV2	CASSLLAGGPGETQYF	TGTGCCAGCAGCCTACTAGCGGGAGGGCCCGGAGAGACCCAGTACTTC
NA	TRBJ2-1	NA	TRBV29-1	CSVETGSYNEQFF	TGCAGCGTTGAAACGGGATCCTACAATGAGCAGTTCTTC
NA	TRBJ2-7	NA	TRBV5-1	CASSIGIGADYEQYF	TGCGCCAGCAGCATCGGCATAGGGGCGGACTACGAGCAGTACTTC
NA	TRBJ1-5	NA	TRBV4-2	CASSQGGRGNQPQHF	TGTGCCAGCAGCCAAGGGGGCAGGGGCAATCAGCCCCAGCATTTT
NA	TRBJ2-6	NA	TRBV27	CASSSTAGGGLGVLTF	TGTGCCAGCAGTTCCACCGCTGGGGGGGGCTTAGGTGTCCTGACTTTC
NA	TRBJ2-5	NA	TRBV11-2	CASSAWDQGNPRKTQYF	TGTGCCAGCAGCGCCTGGGATCAGGGTAACCCAAGGAAGACCCAGTACTTC
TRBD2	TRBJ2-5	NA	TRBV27	CASSSSRLAGVRETQYF	TGTGCCAGCAGTTCATCAAGACTAGCGGGAGTTCGAGAGACCCAGTACTTC
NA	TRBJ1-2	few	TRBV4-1	CASSQARGSGYTF	TGCGCCAGCAGCCAGGCTAGGGGCAGTGGCTACACCTTC